The rows below give T cell receptor beta chains drawn from one sample of a study of type 1 regulatory T cells. No antigens are known for them. TCRdb called the reads again in MiXCR, with one record for every CDR3 protein. The sample has about 62,000 distinct CDR3 sequences; 62% are singletons. Sequenced sample: cultured non-Tr1 T cells, either the whole culture or a sorted T cell fraction (not recorded which). These receptors were obtained from a human donor in good health. The CDR3 runs from the conserved cysteine through the conserved F or W. A D gene is named only where the DNA matches it firmly. Some rows have no size entry. The others give once, few or many, or a class for an expanded clone.

v_gene: TRBV6-2/TRBV6-3
abundance: NA
d_gene: NA
len: 15
j_gene: TRBJ2-7
CDR3aa: CASTLDPGTSYEQYF
CDR3nt: TGTGCCAGCACCCTAGATCCCGGGACCTCCTACGAGCAGTACTTC

v_gene: TRBV4-2
abundance: few
d_gene: NA
len: 17
j_gene: TRBJ1-6
CDR3aa: CASSQDGWQGRGSPLHF
CDR3nt: TGTGCCAGCAGCCAAGACGGTTGGCAGGGGCGAGGTTCACCCCTCCACTTT

v_gene: TRBV7-2
abundance: NA
d_gene: TRBD2
len: 15
j_gene: TRBJ2-2
CDR3aa: CASSGLAGFTGELFF
CDR3nt: TGTGCCAGCAGCGGTCTAGCGGGTTTCACCGGGGAGCTGTTTTTT

v_gene: TRBV15
abundance: NA
d_gene: NA
len: 15
j_gene: TRBJ1-1
CDR3aa: CATSRESGVDTEAFF
CDR3nt: TGTGCCACCAGCAGAGAATCAGGGGTGGACACTGAAGCTTTCTTT

v_gene: TRBV20-1
abundance: NA
d_gene: TRBD1
len: 17
j_gene: TRBJ2-2
CDR3aa: CSATQGVRWSFTGELFF
CDR3nt: TGCAGTGCTACCCAGGGGGTGAGGTGGTCGTTTACCGGGGAGCTGTTTTTT

v_gene: TRBV2
abundance: NA
d_gene: NA
len: 14
j_gene: TRBJ2-7
CDR3aa: CASESTDRTYEQYF
CDR3nt: TGTGCCAGCGAATCGACTGACAGAACCTACGAGCAGTACTTC

v_gene: TRBV12-3/TRBV12-4
abundance: few
d_gene: TRBD1
len: 13
j_gene: TRBJ1-5
CDR3aa: CASSRTGIQPQHF
CDR3nt: TGTGCCAGCAGCCGGACAGGGATTCAGCCCCAGCATTTT

v_gene: TRBV7-2
abundance: few
d_gene: NA
len: 15
j_gene: TRBJ1-4
CDR3aa: CASSLGRPGLEKLFF
CDR3nt: TGTGCCAGCAGCTTAGGGCGACCGGGACTTGAAAAACTGTTTTTT

v_gene: TRBV7-8
abundance: NA
d_gene: NA
len: 11
j_gene: TRBJ2-1
CDR3aa: CASSLIYEQFF
CDR3nt: TGTGCCAGCAGCTTAATCTATGAGCAGTTCTTC

v_gene: TRBV4-3
abundance: NA
d_gene: NA
len: 15
j_gene: TRBJ2-2
CDR3aa: CASSQDMGATGELFF
CDR3nt: TGCGCCAGCAGCCAAGATATGGGGGCCACCGGGGAGCTGTTTTTT

v_gene: TRBV9
abundance: NA
d_gene: NA
len: 14
j_gene: TRBJ2-2
CDR3aa: CASKGDLNTGELFF
CDR3nt: TGTGCCAGCAAGGGAGACTTGAACACCGGGGAGCTGTTTTTT

v_gene: TRBV5-1
abundance: few
d_gene: NA
len: 14
j_gene: TRBJ2-5
CDR3aa: CASSLDGFQETQYF
CDR3nt: TGCGCCAGCAGCTTGGATGGTTTCCAAGAGACCCAGTACTTC

v_gene: TRBV7-2
abundance: NA
d_gene: TRBD2
len: 16
j_gene: TRBJ2-3
CDR3aa: CASSFLSGGRADTQYF
CDR3nt: TGTGCCAGCAGCTTTTTATCGGGAGGCCGCGCAGATACGCAGTATTTT

v_gene: TRBV29-1
abundance: NA
d_gene: TRBD1
len: 16
j_gene: TRBJ1-1
CDR3aa: CSVLRQGARRATEAFF
CDR3nt: TGCAGCGTTCTCCGACAGGGGGCTAGACGGGCCACTGAAGCTTTCTTT

v_gene: TRBV4-1
abundance: NA
d_gene: TRBD2
len: 17
j_gene: TRBJ2-2
CDR3aa: CASSQDVVAGNTGELFF
CDR3nt: TGCGCCAGCAGCCAAGATGTGGTAGCGGGGAACACCGGGGAGCTGTTTTTT

v_gene: TRBV19
abundance: NA
d_gene: NA
len: 15
j_gene: TRBJ1-1
CDR3aa: CASSIGGRGLAEAFF
CDR3nt: TGTGCCAGTAGTATAGGAGGCAGGGGCTTGGCTGAAGCTTTCTTT

v_gene: TRBV9
abundance: few
d_gene: NA
len: 14
j_gene: TRBJ1-6
CDR3aa: CASREGSENSPLHF
CDR3nt: TGTGCCAGCAGGGAGGGGTCAGAAAATTCACCCCTCCACTTT

v_gene: TRBV5-1
abundance: NA
d_gene: NA
len: 14
j_gene: TRBJ2-5
CDR3aa: CASSTETGLETQYF
CDR3nt: TGCGCCAGCAGCACCGAAACAGGGTTAGAGACCCAGTACTTC

v_gene: TRBV7-2
abundance: NA
d_gene: TRBD1
len: 15
j_gene: TRBJ1-1
CDR3aa: CASSLYRGTNTEAFF
CDR3nt: TGTGCCAGCAGCTTATACAGGGGTACGAACACTGAAGCTTTCTTT

v_gene: TRBV7-2
abundance: NA
d_gene: NA
len: 14
j_gene: TRBJ2-5
CDR3aa: CASSLRRTAQTQYF
CDR3nt: TGTGCCAGCAGCTTAAGGAGGACTGCCCAGACCCAGTACTTC

v_gene: TRBV12-3/TRBV12-4
abundance: once
d_gene: TRBD1
len: 15
j_gene: TRBJ1-2
CDR3aa: CASKLLGTGGGRYTF
CDR3nt: TGTGCCAGCAAACTTCTAGGGACAGGGGGGGGACGCTACACCTTC

v_gene: TRBV20-1
abundance: few
d_gene: NA
len: 14
j_gene: TRBJ2-1
CDR3aa: CSASILKGDNEQFF
CDR3nt: TGCAGTGCTAGTATACTTAAGGGGGACAATGAGCAGTTCTTC

v_gene: TRBV5-6
abundance: NA
d_gene: TRBD1
len: 15
j_gene: TRBJ1-2
CDR3aa: CASSSTRDREYGYTF
CDR3nt: TGTGCCAGCAGCTCCACCCGGGACAGGGAATATGGCTACACCTTC

v_gene: TRBV6-1
abundance: NA
d_gene: NA
len: 13
j_gene: TRBJ1-1
CDR3aa: CASSQGFSTEAFF
CDR3nt: TGTGCCAGCAGTCAGGGATTTAGCACTGAAGCTTTCTTT

v_gene: TRBV9
abundance: NA
d_gene: TRBD1
len: 16
j_gene: TRBJ2-3
CDR3aa: CASSVRQGALGDTQYF
CDR3nt: TGTGCCAGCAGCGTAAGGCAGGGGGCCTTGGGAGATACGCAGTATTTT

v_gene: TRBV19
abundance: few
d_gene: NA
len: 14
j_gene: TRBJ1-2
CDR3aa: CASRVSGTTYGYTF
CDR3nt: TGTGCCAGTAGGGTATCCGGGACGACCTATGGCTACACCTTC

v_gene: TRBV3-1
abundance: NA
d_gene: TRBD2
len: 16
j_gene: TRBJ2-7
CDR3aa: CASSLLAGAFSYEQYF
CDR3nt: TGTGCCAGCAGCCTGTTAGCGGGGGCTTTTAGCTACGAGCAGTACTTC

v_gene: TRBV4-3
abundance: NA
d_gene: NA
len: 14
j_gene: TRBJ2-2
CDR3aa: CASSQEEGLGELFF
CDR3nt: TGCGCCAGCAGCCAAGAGGAAGGACTCGGGGAGCTGTTTTTT

v_gene: TRBV11-2
abundance: NA
d_gene: TRBD2
len: 16
j_gene: TRBJ2-1
CDR3aa: CASSLKWTSGDIGQFF
CDR3nt: TGTGCCAGCAGCTTAAAATGGACTAGCGGGGACATCGGGCAGTTCTTC

v_gene: TRBV20-1
abundance: NA
d_gene: NA
len: 12
j_gene: TRBJ2-1
CDR3aa: CSASPMGSEQFF
CDR3nt: TGCAGTGCTAGCCCTATGGGGAGTGAGCAGTTCTTC

v_gene: TRBV19
abundance: NA
d_gene: TRBD1
len: 12
j_gene: TRBJ1-1
CDR3aa: CASSTRTGEAFF
CDR3nt: TGTGCCAGTAGTACCCGGACAGGGGAAGCTTTCTTT

v_gene: TRBV10-3
abundance: NA
d_gene: NA
len: 14
j_gene: TRBJ2-7
CDR3aa: CAISEGGGRYEQYF
CDR3nt: TGTGCCATCAGTGAAGGAGGGGGGCGGTACGAGCAGTACTTC

v_gene: TRBV5-1
abundance: medium-sized
d_gene: TRBD2
len: 16
j_gene: TRBJ2-5
CDR3aa: CASSGTSGRPSETQYF
CDR3nt: TGCGCCAGCAGCGGAACTAGCGGGAGGCCTTCAGAGACCCAGTACTTC

v_gene: TRBV6-6
abundance: few
d_gene: NA
len: 17
j_gene: TRBJ2-4
CDR3aa: CASSYSTRSNAKNIQYF
CDR3nt: TGTGCCAGCAGTTACTCGACTAGGTCCAACGCCAAAAACATTCAGTACTTC

v_gene: TRBV3-1
abundance: NA
d_gene: NA
len: 13
j_gene: TRBJ2-5
CDR3aa: CASSHGTSETQYF
CDR3nt: TGTGCCAGCAGCCACGGGACTTCAGAGACCCAGTACTTC

v_gene: TRBV20-1
abundance: few
d_gene: NA
len: 15
j_gene: TRBJ2-7
CDR3aa: CSARAVAGVIYEQYF
CDR3nt: TGCAGTGCTAGAGCGGTGGCAGGGGTAATTTACGAGCAGTACTTC

v_gene: TRBV5-6
abundance: NA
d_gene: TRBD1
len: 15
j_gene: TRBJ1-1
CDR3aa: CASSLQGTLNTEAFF
CDR3nt: TGTGCCAGCAGCTTACAGGGGACTCTGAACACTGAAGCTTTCTTT

v_gene: TRBV19
abundance: NA
d_gene: TRBD1
len: 12
j_gene: TRBJ1-2
CDR3aa: CASQTGNYGYTF
CDR3nt: TGTGCCAGTCAGACAGGGAACTATGGCTACACCTTC

v_gene: TRBV2
abundance: few
d_gene: NA
len: 16
j_gene: TRBJ1-1
CDR3aa: CASRELGGQLNTEAFF
CDR3nt: TGTGCCAGCAGGGAATTGGGTGGTCAGCTGAACACTGAAGCTTTCTTT

v_gene: TRBV28
abundance: NA
d_gene: TRBD2
len: 15
j_gene: TRBJ2-1
CDR3aa: CASSFLRESYNEQFF
CDR3nt: TGTGCCAGCAGTTTTCTGCGGGAGTCCTACAATGAGCAGTTCTTC

v_gene: TRBV24-1
abundance: few
d_gene: NA
len: 14
j_gene: TRBJ2-1
CDR3aa: CATSQGGAYNEQFF
CDR3nt: TGTGCCACCAGTCAAGGGGGAGCGTACAATGAGCAGTTCTTC

v_gene: TRBV20-1
abundance: NA
d_gene: NA
len: 13
j_gene: TRBJ2-7
CDR3aa: CSARVGRSHEQYF
CDR3nt: TGCAGTGCTAGAGTTGGAAGGTCCCACGAGCAGTACTTC

v_gene: TRBV14
abundance: NA
d_gene: NA
len: 15
j_gene: TRBJ2-1
CDR3aa: CASSQLQGNYNEQFF
CDR3nt: TGTGCCAGCAGCCAATTACAGGGCAACTACAATGAGCAGTTCTTC

v_gene: TRBV6-6
abundance: NA
d_gene: TRBD1
len: 16
j_gene: TRBJ1-5
CDR3aa: CASSRGQVYSNQPQHF
CDR3nt: TGTGCCAGCAGCCGGGGACAGGTCTATAGCAATCAGCCCCAGCATTTT

v_gene: TRBV5-1
abundance: NA
d_gene: NA
len: 12
j_gene: TRBJ2-3
CDR3aa: CASSSGMSTQYF
CDR3nt: TGCGCCAGCAGCTCGGGTATGTCTACGCAGTATTTT

v_gene: TRBV20-1
abundance: NA
d_gene: NA
len: 13
j_gene: TRBJ2-7
CDR3aa: CSAFRDGPNEQYF
CDR3nt: TGCAGTGCTTTTAGGGACGGCCCCAACGAGCAGTACTTC

v_gene: TRBV10-3
abundance: NA
d_gene: NA
len: 14
j_gene: TRBJ1-4
CDR3aa: CAIRRGASEEKLFF
CDR3nt: TGTGCCATCAGGCGGGGGGCATCGGAGGAAAAACTGTTTTTT

v_gene: TRBV7-8
abundance: NA
d_gene: NA
len: 14
j_gene: TRBJ1-2
CDR3aa: CASSSDRSNYGYTF
CDR3nt: TGTGCCAGCAGCTCTGACAGGTCTAACTATGGCTACACCTTC

v_gene: TRBV6-2/TRBV6-3
abundance: few
d_gene: TRBD2
len: 15
j_gene: TRBJ2-5
CDR3aa: CASSPNRLAQETQYF
CDR3nt: TGTGCCAGCAGTCCTAATCGACTAGCCCAAGAGACCCAGTACTTC

v_gene: TRBV20-1
abundance: few
d_gene: NA
len: 13
j_gene: TRBJ2-7
CDR3aa: CSARVQGKDEQYF
CDR3nt: TGCAGTGCTAGAGTACAGGGAAAGGACGAGCAGTACTTC

v_gene: TRBV4-1
abundance: NA
d_gene: NA
len: 17
j_gene: TRBJ2-3
CDR3aa: CASSQENRGGFTDTQYF
CDR3nt: TGCGCCAGCAGCCAAGAGAACAGGGGGGGTTTCACAGATACGCAGTATTTT

v_gene: TRBV2
abundance: few
d_gene: TRBD1
len: 12
j_gene: TRBJ2-1
CDR3aa: CASSEPDRVGFF
CDR3nt: TGTGCCAGCAGTGAACCCGACAGGGTGGGGTTCTTC

v_gene: TRBV10-1
abundance: few
d_gene: NA
len: 13
j_gene: TRBJ2-7
CDR3aa: CASSESSTYEQYF
CDR3nt: TGCGCCAGCAGTGAGTCGTCGACCTACGAGCAGTACTTC